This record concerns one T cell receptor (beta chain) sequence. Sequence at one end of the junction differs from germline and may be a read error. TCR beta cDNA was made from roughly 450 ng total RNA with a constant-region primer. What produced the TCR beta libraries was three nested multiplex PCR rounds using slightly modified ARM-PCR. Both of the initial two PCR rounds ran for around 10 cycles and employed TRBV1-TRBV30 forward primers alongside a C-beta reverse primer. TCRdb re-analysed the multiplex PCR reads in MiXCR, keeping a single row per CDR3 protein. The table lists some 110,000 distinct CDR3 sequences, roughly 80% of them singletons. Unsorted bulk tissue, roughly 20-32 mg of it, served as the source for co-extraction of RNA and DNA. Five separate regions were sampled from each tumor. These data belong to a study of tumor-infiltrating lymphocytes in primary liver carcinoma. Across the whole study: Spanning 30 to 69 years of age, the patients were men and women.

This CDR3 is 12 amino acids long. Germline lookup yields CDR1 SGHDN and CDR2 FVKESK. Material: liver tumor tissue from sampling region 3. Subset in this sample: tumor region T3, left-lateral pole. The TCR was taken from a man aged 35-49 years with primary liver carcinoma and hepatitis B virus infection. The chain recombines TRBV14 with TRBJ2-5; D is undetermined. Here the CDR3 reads CASSQNREAQYF. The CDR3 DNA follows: TGTGCCAGCAGCCAAAACCGAGAGGCCCAGTACTTC.